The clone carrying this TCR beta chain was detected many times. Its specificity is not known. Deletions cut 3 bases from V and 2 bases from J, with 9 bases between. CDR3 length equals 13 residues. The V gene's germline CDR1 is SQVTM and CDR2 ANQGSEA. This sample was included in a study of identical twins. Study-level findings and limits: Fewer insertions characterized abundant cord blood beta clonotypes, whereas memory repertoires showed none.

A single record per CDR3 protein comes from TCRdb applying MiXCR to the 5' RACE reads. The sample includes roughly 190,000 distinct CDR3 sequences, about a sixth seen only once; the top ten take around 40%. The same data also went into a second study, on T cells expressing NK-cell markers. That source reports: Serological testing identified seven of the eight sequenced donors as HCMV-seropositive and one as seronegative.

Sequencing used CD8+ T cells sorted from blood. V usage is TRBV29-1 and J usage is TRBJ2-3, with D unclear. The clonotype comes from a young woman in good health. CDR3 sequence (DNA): TGCAGCGTTGAGGTGGGCCACACAGATACGCAGTATTTT. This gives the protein CSVEVGHTDTQYF.